This TCR beta chain was identified in a study of PD-1 blockade in classical Hodgkin lymphoma. The method was immunoSEQ multiplex PCR; TCRdb's version includes in-frame clones alone and lacks a portion of them. The data contain some 96,000 clones, under 95% of them singletons. In regard to this clone: Its cognate antigen is unknown.

Study findings and constraints: Although disease activity or prior therapy may be involved, causes of the repertoire differences remain undefined. Newly diagnosed patients were reported to exhibit reduced baseline TCR diversity relative to healthy donors.

Time point denoted: cycle 4 day 1 (C4D1), after about 6 weeks of nivolumab. All the patients suffered relapse after autologous stem cell transplantation, and brentuximab vedotin exposure differed. Classification of best responses gave complete response, partial response or progressive disease. From germline, CDR1 is SGDLS and CDR2 YYNGEE. The CDR3 covers 16 residues. V shed 2 bases and J 3 bases; nucleotides not matched to a gene: 7. The sequence derives from a human donor with classical Hodgkin lymphoma. The chain couples TRBV9 to TRBJ1-4, with TRBD1 matching over 7 bases. The specimen was peripheral blood mononuclear cells (PBMCs), collected before the fourth cycle of nivolumab. This CDR3 is CASSVGQRDANEKLFF. CDR3 DNA: TGTGCCAGCAGCGTGGGACAGCGAGACGCTAATGAAAAACTGTTTTTT.